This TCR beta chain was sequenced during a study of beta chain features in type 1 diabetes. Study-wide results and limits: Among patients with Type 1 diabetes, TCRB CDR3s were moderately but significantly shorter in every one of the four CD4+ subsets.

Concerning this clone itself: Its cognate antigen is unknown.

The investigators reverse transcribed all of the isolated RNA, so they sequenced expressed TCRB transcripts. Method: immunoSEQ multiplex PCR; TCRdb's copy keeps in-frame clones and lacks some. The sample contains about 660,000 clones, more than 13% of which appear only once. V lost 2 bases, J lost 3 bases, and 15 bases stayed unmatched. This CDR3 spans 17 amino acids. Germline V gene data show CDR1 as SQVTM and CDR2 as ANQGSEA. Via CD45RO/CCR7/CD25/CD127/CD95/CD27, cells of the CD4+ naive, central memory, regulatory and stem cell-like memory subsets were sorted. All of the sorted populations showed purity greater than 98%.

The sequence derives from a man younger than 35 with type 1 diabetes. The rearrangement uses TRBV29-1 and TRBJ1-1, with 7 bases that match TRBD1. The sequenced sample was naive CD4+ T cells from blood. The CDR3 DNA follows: TGCAGCGTTGAACCCCGAAGAAGCACCCAGGGGGACACTGAAGCTTTCTTT. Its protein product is CSVEPRRSTQGDTEAFF.